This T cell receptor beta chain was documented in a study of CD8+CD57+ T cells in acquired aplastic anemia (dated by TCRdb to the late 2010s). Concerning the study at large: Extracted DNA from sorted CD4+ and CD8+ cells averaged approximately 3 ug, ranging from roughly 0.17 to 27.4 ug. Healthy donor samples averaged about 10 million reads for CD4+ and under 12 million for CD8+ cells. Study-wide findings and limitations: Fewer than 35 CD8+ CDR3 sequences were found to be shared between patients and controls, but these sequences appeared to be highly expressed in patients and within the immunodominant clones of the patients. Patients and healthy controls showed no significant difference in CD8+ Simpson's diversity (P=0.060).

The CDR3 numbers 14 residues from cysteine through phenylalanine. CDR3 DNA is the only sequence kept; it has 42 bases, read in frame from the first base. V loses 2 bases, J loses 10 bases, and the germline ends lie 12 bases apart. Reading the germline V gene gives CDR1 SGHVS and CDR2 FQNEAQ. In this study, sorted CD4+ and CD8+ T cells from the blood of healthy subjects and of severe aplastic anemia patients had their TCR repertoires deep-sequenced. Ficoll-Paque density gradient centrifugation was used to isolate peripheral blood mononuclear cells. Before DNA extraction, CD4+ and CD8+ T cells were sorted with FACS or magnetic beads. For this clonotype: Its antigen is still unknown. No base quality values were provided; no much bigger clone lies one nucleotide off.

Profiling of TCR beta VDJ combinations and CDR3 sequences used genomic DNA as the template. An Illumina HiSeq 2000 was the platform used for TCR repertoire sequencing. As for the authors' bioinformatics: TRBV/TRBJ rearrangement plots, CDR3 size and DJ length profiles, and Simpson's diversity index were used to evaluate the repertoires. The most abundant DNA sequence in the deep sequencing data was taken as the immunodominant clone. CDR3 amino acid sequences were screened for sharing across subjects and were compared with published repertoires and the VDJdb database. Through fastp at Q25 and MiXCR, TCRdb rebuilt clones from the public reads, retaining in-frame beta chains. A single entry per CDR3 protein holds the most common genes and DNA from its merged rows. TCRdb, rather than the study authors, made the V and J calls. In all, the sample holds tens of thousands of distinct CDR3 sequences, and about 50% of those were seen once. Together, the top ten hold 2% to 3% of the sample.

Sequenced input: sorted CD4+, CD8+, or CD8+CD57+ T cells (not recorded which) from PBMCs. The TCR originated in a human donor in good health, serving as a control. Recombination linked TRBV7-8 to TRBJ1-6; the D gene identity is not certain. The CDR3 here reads CASSLWQQDSPLHF. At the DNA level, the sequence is TGTGCCAGCAGCTTATGGCAGCAAGACTCACCCCTCCACTTT.